This TCR beta chain was recorded in a study of blood T cell repertoires in COVID-19. At the level of the study: The United States, Italy and Spain were the sources of the acute and convalescent COVID-19 samples. The cDNA or gDNA used as material had been derived from T cells, B-cell-depleted T cells, or PBMCs.

Trimming left V 1 base short and J 0 bases short, with 15 bases between. This CDR3 has 17 residues. Germline assignment: CDR1 MGHDK and CDR2 SYGVNS. Authors' processing steps: Using reference gene primer amplification, nucleated cell counts were estimated. Assay used: immunoSEQ multiplex PCR; TCRdb lists only in-frame clones, some missing. For V, J and clone size, that table is used; D and trimming come from the DNA. The sample has approximately 210,000 clones, roughly 81% seen once. The chain has TRBV25-1 and TRBJ1-1, with D unresolved. What was sequenced was peripheral blood. The TCR comes from a woman aged 45-65 years with active or convalescent COVID-19. CDR3 in DNA: TGTGCCAGCAGTGAATTGGAGGGCGCGGGGATGAACACTGAAGCTTTCTTT. It yields the protein CASSELEGAGMNTEAFF.